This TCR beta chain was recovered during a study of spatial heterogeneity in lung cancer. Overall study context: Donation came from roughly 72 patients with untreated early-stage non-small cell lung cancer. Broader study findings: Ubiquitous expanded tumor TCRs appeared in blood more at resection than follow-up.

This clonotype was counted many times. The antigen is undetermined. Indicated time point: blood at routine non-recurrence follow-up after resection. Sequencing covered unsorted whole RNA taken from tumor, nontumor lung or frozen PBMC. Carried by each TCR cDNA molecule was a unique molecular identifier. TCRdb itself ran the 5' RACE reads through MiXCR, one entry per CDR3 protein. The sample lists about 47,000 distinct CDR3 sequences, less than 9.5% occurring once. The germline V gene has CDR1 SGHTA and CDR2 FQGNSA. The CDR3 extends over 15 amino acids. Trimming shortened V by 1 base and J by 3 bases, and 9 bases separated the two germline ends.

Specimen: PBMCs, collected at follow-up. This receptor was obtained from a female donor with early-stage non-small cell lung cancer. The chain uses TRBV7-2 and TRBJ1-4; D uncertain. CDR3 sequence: CASSLEVFANEKLFF. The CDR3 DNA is TGTGCCAGCAGCTTAGAAGTCTTTGCTAATGAAAAACTGTTTTTT.